The following is a T cell receptor beta chain sequence with its context. The sample is drawn from a study of blood T cell repertoires in COVID-19. Study summary: Sites in the United States, Italy and Spain provided acute and convalescent COVID-19 samples. Nucleic acid was either cDNA or gDNA, and it came from T cells, B-cell-depleted T cells, or PBMCs.

Original handling: By means of reference gene primer amplification, nucleated cell counts were estimated. TCRdb's copy holds only in-frame clones and misses some; the assay was immunoSEQ multiplex PCR. D and trimming come from the DNA, and the V and J calls and clone size come from that table. The sample yields about 140,000 clones, about 87% seen once. This TCR was sampled from a human donor in a cohort sampled during active COVID-19. Sequencing used peripheral blood.

The CDR3 spells CASSLNVLYNEQFF. The CDR3, as DNA: TGTGCCAGCAGCCTAAACGTCCTATACAATGAGCAGTTCTTC. V gene TRBV7-8 combines with J gene TRBJ2-1, with D unresolved. The CDR3 covers 14 residues. Trimming took 5 bases from V and 4 from J, leaving 12 bases between them. Germline CDR1 and CDR2: SGHVS and FQNEAQ.